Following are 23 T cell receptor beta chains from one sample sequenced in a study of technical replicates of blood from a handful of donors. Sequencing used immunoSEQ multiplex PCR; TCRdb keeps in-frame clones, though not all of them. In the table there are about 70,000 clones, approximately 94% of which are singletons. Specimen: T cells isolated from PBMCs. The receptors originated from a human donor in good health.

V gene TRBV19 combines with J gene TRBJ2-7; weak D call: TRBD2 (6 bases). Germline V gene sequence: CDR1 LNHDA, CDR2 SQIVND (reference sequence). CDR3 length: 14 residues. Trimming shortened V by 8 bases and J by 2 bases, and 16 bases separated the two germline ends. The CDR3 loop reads CASGRGGFTYEQYF. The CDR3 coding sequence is TGTGCCAGTGGCCGGGGAGGCTTTACCTACGAGCAGTACTTC. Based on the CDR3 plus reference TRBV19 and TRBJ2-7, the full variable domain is DGGITQSPKYLFRKEGQNVTLSCEQNLNHDAMYWYRQDPGQGLRLIYYSQIVNDFQKGDIAEGYSVSREKKESFPLTVTSAQKNPTAFYLCASGRGGFTYEQYFGPGTRLTVT.

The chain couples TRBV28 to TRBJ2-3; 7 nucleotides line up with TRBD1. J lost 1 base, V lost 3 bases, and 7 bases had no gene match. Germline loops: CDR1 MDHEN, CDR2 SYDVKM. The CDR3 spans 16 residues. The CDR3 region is CASSFYRGVGTDTQYF. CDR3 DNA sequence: TGTGCCAGCAGTTTCTACAGGGGCGTGGGCACAGATACGCAGTATTTT.

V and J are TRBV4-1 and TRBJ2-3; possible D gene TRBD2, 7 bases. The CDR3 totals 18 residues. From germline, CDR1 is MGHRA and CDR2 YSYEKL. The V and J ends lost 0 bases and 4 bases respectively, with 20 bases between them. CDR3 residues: CASSQENRGARIPDTQYF. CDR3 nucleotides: TGCGCCAGCAGCCAAGAGAATCGGGGGGCGCGTATCCCAGATACGCAGTATTTT.

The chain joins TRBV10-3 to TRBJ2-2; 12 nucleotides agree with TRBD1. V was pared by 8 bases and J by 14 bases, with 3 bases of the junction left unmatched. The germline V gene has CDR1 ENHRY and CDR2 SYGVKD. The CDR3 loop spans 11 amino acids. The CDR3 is CAIRDRGPLFF. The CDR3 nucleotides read TGTGCCATCCGGGACAGGGGGCCCCTGTTTTTT.

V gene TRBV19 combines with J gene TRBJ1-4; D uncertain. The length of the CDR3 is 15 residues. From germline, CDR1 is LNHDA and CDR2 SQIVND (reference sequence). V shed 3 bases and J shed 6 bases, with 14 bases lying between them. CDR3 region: CASSIGRGTDEKLFF. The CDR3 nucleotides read TGTGCCAGTAGTATCGGTCGGGGAACGGATGAAAAACTGTTTTTT.

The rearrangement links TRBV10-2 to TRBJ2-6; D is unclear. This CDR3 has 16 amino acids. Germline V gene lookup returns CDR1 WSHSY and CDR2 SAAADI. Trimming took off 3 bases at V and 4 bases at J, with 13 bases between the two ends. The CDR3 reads CASSDPPGSGANVLTF. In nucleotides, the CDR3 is TGCGCCAGCAGTGATCCCCCAGGCTCGGGGGCCAACGTCCTGACTTTC.

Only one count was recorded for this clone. The CDR3 is CASSLVLKGGINEKLFF. The CDR3 nucleotides read TGTGCCAGCAGCTTAGTGTTAAAGGGAGGTATTAATGAAAAACTGTTTTTT. This rearrangement joins TRBV7-9 to TRBJ1-4, with D unresolved. The V gene lost 1 base and the J gene lost 4 bases, with 16 bases spanning the gap. CDR1 is SEHNR and CDR2 is FQNEAQ in the germline V gene (reference sequence). CDR3 length: 17 amino acids.

The CDR3 protein is CASKEWGGSQDEQFF. The CDR3, as DNA: TGCGCCAGCAAAGAGTGGGGCGGGAGTCAGGATGAGCAGTTCTTC. The J gene is TRBJ2-1, the V gene TRBV10-2, with 7 positions matching TRBD2. Germline V gene sequence: CDR1 WSHSY, CDR2 SAAADI. V trimming: 7 bases; J trimming: 8 bases; junction bases outside the gene matches: 14. This CDR3 is built from 15 residues.

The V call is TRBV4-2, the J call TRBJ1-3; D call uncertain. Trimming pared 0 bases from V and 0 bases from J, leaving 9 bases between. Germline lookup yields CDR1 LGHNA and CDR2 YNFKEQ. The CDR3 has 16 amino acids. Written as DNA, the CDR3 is TGTGCCAGCAGCCAAGATATGAGTTACTCTGGAAACACCATATATTTT. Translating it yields CASSQDMSYSGNTIYF.

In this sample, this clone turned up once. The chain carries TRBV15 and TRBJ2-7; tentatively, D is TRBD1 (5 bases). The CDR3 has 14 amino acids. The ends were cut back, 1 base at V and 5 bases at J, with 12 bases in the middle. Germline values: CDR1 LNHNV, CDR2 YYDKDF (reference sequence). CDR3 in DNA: TGTGCCACCAGCAGAGGTCAGGGTTGGGACGAGCAGTACTTC. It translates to CATSRGQGWDEQYF.

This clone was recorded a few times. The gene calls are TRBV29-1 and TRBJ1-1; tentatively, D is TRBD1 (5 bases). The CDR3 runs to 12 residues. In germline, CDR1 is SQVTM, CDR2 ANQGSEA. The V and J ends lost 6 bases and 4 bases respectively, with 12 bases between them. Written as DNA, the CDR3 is TGCAGCGTCTGCGCGGGGGGCACTGAAGCTTTCTTT. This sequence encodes CSVCAGGTEAFF.

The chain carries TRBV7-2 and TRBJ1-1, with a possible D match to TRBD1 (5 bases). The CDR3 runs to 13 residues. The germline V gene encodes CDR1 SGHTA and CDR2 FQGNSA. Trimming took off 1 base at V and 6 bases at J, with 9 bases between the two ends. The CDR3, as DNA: TGTGCCAGCAGCTTAGGCCAGGGCCCTGAAGCTTTCTTT. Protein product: CASSLGQGPEAFF.

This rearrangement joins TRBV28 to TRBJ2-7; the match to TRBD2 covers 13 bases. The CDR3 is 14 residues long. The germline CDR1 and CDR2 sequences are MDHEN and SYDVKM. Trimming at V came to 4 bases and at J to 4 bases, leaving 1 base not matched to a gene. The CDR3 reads CASSSGLAGYEQYF. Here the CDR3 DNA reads TGTGCCAGCAGTTCGGGACTAGCGGGGTACGAGCAGTACTTC.

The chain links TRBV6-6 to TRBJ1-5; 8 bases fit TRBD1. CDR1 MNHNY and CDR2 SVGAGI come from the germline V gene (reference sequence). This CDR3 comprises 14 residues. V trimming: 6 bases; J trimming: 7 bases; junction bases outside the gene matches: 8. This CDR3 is CASRNGQGRQPQHF. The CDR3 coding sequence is TGTGCCAGCAGGAACGGACAGGGAAGACAGCCCCAGCATTTT.

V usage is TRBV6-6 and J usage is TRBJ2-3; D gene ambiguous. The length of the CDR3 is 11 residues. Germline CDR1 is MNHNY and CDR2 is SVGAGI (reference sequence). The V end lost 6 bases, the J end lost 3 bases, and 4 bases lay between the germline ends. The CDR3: CASRTTDTQYF. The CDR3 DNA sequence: TGTGCCAGCAGGACAACAGATACGCAGTATTTT.

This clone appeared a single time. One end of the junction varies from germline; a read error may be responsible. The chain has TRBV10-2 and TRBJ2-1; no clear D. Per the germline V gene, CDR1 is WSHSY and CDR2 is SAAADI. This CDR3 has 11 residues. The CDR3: CASREFSEQFF. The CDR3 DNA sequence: TGCGCCAGCAGAGAGTTTAGTGAGCAGTTCTTC.

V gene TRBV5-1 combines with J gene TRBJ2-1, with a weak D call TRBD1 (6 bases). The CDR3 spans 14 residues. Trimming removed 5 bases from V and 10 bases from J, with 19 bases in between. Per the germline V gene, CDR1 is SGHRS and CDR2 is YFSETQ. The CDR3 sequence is CASRTGTALGEQFF. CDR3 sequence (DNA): TGCGCCAGCAGAACAGGGACCGCCCTCGGGGAGCAGTTCTTC. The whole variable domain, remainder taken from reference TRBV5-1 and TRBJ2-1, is KAGVTQTPRYLIKTRGQQVTLSCSPISGHRSVSWYQQTPGQGLQFLFEYFSETQRNKGNFPGRFSGRQFSNSRSEMNVSTLELGDSALYLCASRTGTALGEQFFGPGTRLTVL.

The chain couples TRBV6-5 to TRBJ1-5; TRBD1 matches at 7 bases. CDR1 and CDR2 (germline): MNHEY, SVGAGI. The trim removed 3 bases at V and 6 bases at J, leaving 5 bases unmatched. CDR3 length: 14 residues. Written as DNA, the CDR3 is TGTGCCAGCAGTTATACAGGGGTCTTTCAGCCCCAGCATTTT. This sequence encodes CASSYTGVFQPQHF.

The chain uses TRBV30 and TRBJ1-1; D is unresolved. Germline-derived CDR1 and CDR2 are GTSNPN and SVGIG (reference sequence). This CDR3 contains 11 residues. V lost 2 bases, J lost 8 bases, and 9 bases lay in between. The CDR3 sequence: CAWSPLREAFF. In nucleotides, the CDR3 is TGTGCCTGGAGTCCCTTGAGGGAAGCTTTCTTT.

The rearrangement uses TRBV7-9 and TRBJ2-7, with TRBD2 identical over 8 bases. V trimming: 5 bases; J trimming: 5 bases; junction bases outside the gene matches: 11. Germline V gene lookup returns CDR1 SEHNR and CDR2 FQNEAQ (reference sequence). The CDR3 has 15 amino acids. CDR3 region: CASSLGAGVVHEQYF. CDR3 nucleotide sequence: TGTGCCAGCAGCCTCGGAGCGGGAGTAGTCCACGAGCAGTACTTC. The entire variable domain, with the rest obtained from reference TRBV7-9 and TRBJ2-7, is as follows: DTGVSQNPRHKITKRGQNVTFRCDPISEHNRLYWYRQTLGQGPEFLTYFQNEAQLEKSRLLSDRFSAERPKGSFSTLEIQRTEQGDSAMYLCASSLGAGVVHEQYFGPGTRLTVT.

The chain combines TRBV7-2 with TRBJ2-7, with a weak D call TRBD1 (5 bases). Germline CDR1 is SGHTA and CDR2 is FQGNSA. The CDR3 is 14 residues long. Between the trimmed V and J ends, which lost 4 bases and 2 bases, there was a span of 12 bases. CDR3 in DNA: TGTGCCAGCAGCTCCGACAGACCCACCTACGAGCAGTACTTC. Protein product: CASSSDRPTYEQYF.

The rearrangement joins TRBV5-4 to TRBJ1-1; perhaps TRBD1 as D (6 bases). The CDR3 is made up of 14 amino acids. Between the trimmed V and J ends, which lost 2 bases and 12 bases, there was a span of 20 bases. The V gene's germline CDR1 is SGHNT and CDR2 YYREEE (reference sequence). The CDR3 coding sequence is TGTGCCAGCAGCTTATACACAGGGAGCCCGGGATCTTTCTTT. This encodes CASSLYTGSPGSFF.

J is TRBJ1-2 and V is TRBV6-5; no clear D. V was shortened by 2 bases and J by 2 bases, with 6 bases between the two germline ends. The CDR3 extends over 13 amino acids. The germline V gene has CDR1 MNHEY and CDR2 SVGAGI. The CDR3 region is CASSYQSNYGYTF. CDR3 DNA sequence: TGTGCCAGCAGTTACCAGTCCAACTATGGCTACACCTTC.